These 2 T cell receptor beta chains originate from one sample sequenced in a study of identical twins. In TCRdb, the 5' RACE reads were re-called with MiXCR into one record per CDR3 protein. The table lists hundreds of thousands of distinct CDR3 sequences, roughly an eighth of them singletons. The data also belong to a second study, concerning yellow fever vaccine responses in identical twins.

Sequencing used PBMCs. Every receptor here comes from a young woman in good health.

This chain connects TRBV7-9 to TRBJ2-3; the D gene is possibly TRBD1 (6 bases). Germline V gene lookup returns CDR1 SEHNR and CDR2 FQNEAQ (reference sequence). V was pared by 7 bases and J by 6 bases, with 17 bases between. The CDR3 has 14 residues. The CDR3 DNA reads TGTGCCAGCACCCCTTACCAGGGGCTGGATACGCAGTATTTT. Translation gives CASTPYQGLDTQYF.

This clonotype was seen more than once but under ten times. The rearrangement links TRBV12-3 or TRBV12-4 to TRBJ2-1; TRBD2 matches 10 bases. CDR3 size: 11 residues. The V segment lost 6 bases and the J segment 12 bases; nucleotides outside the gene matches: 2. This CDR3 is CASSRLAGQFF. Here the CDR3 DNA reads TGTGCCAGCAGCCGACTAGCGGGGCAGTTCTTC.